The following is a TCR beta chain sequence with its context. What it binds is not known. Trimming cost V 5 bases and J 4 bases, with 15 bases left between them. CDR1 SGHTA and CDR2 FQGTGA come from the germline V gene. This CDR3 comprises 14 residues. Study-wide findings and caveats: Tumor memory CD4+ T cell TCR gene usage clustered with blood and lymph node memory CD4+ cells and lymph node naive CD4+ cells.

TCRdb called the 5' RACE reads again in MiXCR, with one record for every CDR3 protein. The sample has roughly 50,000 distinct CDR3 sequences; around 25% are singletons. The chain combines TRBV7-3 with TRBJ2-7, with D perhaps matching TRBD1 or TRBD2 (6 bases each). The specimen sequenced was tumor-infiltrating naive CD4+ T cells sorted from the breast tumor. Subset: naive CD4+ T cells, CD4+CD45RA+CD25-. The clonotype originates from a female donor with breast cancer. The CDR3 sequence: CASSPNREVYEQYF. The CDR3 coding sequence is TGTGCCAGCAGCCCAAACAGGGAGGTGTACGAGCAGTACTTC. The full variable domain, completed using reference TRBV7-3 and TRBJ2-7, is GAGVSQTPSNKVTEKGKYVELRCDPISGHTALYWYRQSLGQGPEFLIYFQGTGAADDSGLPNDRFFAVRPEGSVSTLKIQRTERGDSAVYLCASSPNREVYEQYFGPGTRLTVT.